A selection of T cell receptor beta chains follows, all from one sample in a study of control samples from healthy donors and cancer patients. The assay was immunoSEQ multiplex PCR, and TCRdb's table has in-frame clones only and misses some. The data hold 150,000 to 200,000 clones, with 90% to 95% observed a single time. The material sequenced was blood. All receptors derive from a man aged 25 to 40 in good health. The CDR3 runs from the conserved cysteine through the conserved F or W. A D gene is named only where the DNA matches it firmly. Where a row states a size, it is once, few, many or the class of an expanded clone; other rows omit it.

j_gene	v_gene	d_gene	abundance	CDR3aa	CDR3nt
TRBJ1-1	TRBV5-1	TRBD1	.	CASSLDWVGGEAFF	TGCGCCAGCAGCTTAGATTGGGTAGGGGGCGAAGCTTTCTTT
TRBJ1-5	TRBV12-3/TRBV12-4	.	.	CASSFPGRQPQHF	TGTGCCAGCAGTTTCCCAGGGCGACAGCCCCAGCATTTT
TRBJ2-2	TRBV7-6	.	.	CASSRGLADGTNTGELFF	TGTGCCAGCAGCCGGGGGCTAGCGGATGGGACTAACACCGGGGAGCTGTTTTTT
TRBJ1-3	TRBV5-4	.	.	CASSLGVGGNTIYF	TGTGCCAGCAGCTTGGGGGTAGGGGGAAACACCATATATTTT
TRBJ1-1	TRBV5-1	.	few	CASNLDRNTEAFF	TGCGCCAGCAACTTGGACAGGAACACTGAAGCTTTCTTT
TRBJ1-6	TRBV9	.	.	CASSPGRSYNSPLHF	TGTGCCAGCAGCCCAGGGCGCTCCTATAATTCACCCCTCCACTTT
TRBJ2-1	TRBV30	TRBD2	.	CAWSKWKAGGNEQFF	TGTGCCTGGAGTAAGTGGAAAGCGGGGGGCAATGAGCAGTTCTTC
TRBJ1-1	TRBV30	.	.	CAWSVDVGTEAFF	TGTGCCTGGAGTGTAGACGTGGGCACTGAAGCTTTCTTT
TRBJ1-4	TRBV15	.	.	CATSRVPPGGTNEKLFF	TGTGCCACCAGCAGAGTTCCCCCCGGAGGGACTAATGAAAAACTGTTTTTT
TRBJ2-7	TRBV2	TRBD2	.	CASSATSGGSYEQYF	TGTGCCAGCAGTGCGACTAGCGGGGGCTCCTACGAGCAGTACTTC
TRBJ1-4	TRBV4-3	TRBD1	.	CASSQGDSTNEKLFF	TGCGCCAGCAGCCAAGGGGACAGTACTAATGAAAAACTGTTTTTT
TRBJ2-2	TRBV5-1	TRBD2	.	CASSSLTGGLTGELFF	TGCGCCAGCAGCTCCCTAACGGGGGGTTTGACCGGGGAGCTGTTTTTT
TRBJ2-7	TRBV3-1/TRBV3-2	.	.	CASSQGMRVNEQYF	TGTGCCAGCAGCCAAGGGATGCGGGTGAACGAGCAGTACTTC
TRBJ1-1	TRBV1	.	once	CTSSQDGDRGVAEAFF	TGCACCAGCAGCCAAGATGGCGACAGGGGAGTAGCTGAAGCTTTCTTT
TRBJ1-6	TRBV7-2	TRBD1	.	CASSSRLGQNNSPLHF	TGTGCCAGCAGCTCGCGCTTGGGACAGAATAATTCACCCCTCCACTTT
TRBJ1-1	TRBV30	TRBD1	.	CAWSTGDNTEAFF	TGTGCCTGGAGTACAGGGGACAACACTGAAGCTTTCTTT
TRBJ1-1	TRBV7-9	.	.	CASSSQENTEAFF	TGTGCCAGCAGCTCTCAGGAAAACACTGAAGCTTTCTTT
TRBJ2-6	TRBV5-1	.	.	CASSLEWASGANVLTF	TGCGCCAGCAGCTTGGAATGGGCGTCAGGGGCCAACGTCCTGACTTTC
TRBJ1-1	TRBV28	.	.	CASSLQTLEAFF	TGTGCCAGCAGTCTCCAGACTCTTGAAGCTTTCTTT
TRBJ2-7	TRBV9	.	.	CASSVGTVPYEQYF	TGTGCCAGCAGCGTAGGGACAGTACCCTACGAGCAGTACTTC
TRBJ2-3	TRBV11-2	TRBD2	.	CASRFPFGGGRDTQYF	TGTGCCAGCAGGTTCCCTTTTGGGGGGGGGAGAGATACGCAGTATTTT
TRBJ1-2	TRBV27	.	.	CASSLNFPGPKSGYGYTF	TGTGCCAGCAGTTTAAACTTCCCGGGACCTAAAAGCGGGTATGGCTACACCTTC